Following are 9 T cell receptor beta chains from one sample sequenced in a study of blood T cell repertoires in COVID-19. Assay used: immunoSEQ multiplex PCR; TCRdb lists only in-frame clones, some missing. The table records about 160,000 clones, around four fifths of them present only once. The sample consisted of peripheral blood. These receptors were obtained from a man between 65 and 85 years old with acute or convalescent COVID-19.

The J gene is TRBJ1-4, the V gene TRBV19; 10 bases agree with TRBD1. Trimming took 9 bases from V and 3 from J; bases not matched to a gene: 7. Germline CDR1 and CDR2: LNHDA and SQIVND (reference sequence). CDR3 length: 15 amino acids. CDR3 residues: CASRDRGSANEKLFF. CDR3 nucleotides: TGTGCCAGCCGGGACAGGGGATCAGCTAATGAAAAACTGTTTTTT.

The chain has TRBV24-1 and TRBJ1-2; TRBD1 is a possible D gene (5 bases). The germline CDR1 and CDR2 sequences are KGHDR and SFDVKD. The V and J ends lost 4 bases and 3 bases respectively, with 11 bases between them. The CDR3 loop spans 14 amino acids. CDR3 coding DNA: TGTGCCACCAGTGAAGCCGGGACTGACTATGGCTACACCTTC. Residues: CATSEAGTDYGYTF.

The chain combines TRBV5-1 with TRBJ2-1; 10 nucleotides line up with TRBD2. V lost 1 base, J lost 8 bases, and 6 bases stayed unmatched. CDR3 length equals 15 residues. Germline CDR1 is SGHRS and CDR2 is YFSETQ. The CDR3 reads CASSLSLAGADEQFF. The CDR3 DNA reads as TGCGCCAGCAGCTTGAGTCTAGCGGGAGCGGATGAGCAGTTCTTC.

This clone showed up just a few times. This chain links TRBV24-1 with TRBJ2-3, with 8 nucleotides matching TRBD1. Germline V gene sequence: CDR1 KGHDR, CDR2 SFDVKD. The CDR3 runs 15 residues. Trimming removed 3 bases from V and 2 bases from J; junction bases left unmatched: 3. CDR3 residues: CATSDRTGYTDTQYF. The CDR3, as DNA: TGTGCCACCAGTGATAGGACAGGGTACACAGATACGCAGTATTTT.

Only a few counts were recorded for this clone. CDR3 sequence: CASSPGGGLDYGYTF. The DNA of the CDR3 is TGTGCCAGCAGCCCCGGTGGGGGGTTGGACTATGGCTACACCTTC. This chain links TRBV3-1 (or the pseudogene TRBV3-2) with TRBJ1-2; the D gene is possibly TRBD1 (5 bases). The CDR3 consists of 15 residues. V was pared by 4 bases and J by 3 bases, with 15 bases between. The germline CDR1 and CDR2 sequences are LGHDT and YNNKEL (reference sequence).

The chain combines TRBV15 with TRBJ1-2, with 12 bases matching TRBD1. V shed 5 bases, J shed 5 bases, and the junction held 9 bases outside the gene matches. This CDR3 is 16 amino acids long. Germline values: CDR1 LNHNV, CDR2 YYDKDF (reference sequence). CDR3 bases: TGTGCCACCAGCTCTCCTGGGGGACAGGGGGCTTATGGCTACACCTTC. Translating it yields CATSSPGGQGAYGYTF.

A remark on this clone: Other DNA sequences in the sample encode the same CDR3. The rearrangement links TRBV5-1 to TRBJ1-1, with D perhaps matching TRBD1 (6 bases). Trimming took off 0 bases at V and 2 bases at J, with 11 bases between the two ends. Germline CDR1 SGHRS, CDR2 YFSETQ. The CDR3 has 15 residues. The CDR3: CASSLVGGANTEAFF. Here the CDR3 DNA reads TGCGCCAGCAGCTTGGTTGGGGGGGCTAACACTGAAGCTTTCTTT.

The chain uses TRBV7-2 and TRBJ2-1, with D perhaps matching TRBD1 (5 bases). Germline V lookup: CDR1 SGHTA, CDR2 FQGNSA. V lost 1 base and J lost 2, with 9 bases in between. The CDR3 has 15 amino acids. In DNA form, the CDR3 reads TGTGCCAGCAGCTTAGAGGGGTATCCCTACAATGAGCAGTTCTTC. It encodes CASSLEGYPYNEQFF.

This clone has only one observation. The chain joins TRBV7-9 to TRBJ2-1; D might be TRBD1 (5 bases). Germline-derived CDR1 and CDR2 are SEHNR and FQNEAQ (reference sequence). V was cut by 1 base and J by 0 bases, with 10 bases left in between. The CDR3 is 16 residues long. This CDR3 reads CASSLDTGFSYNEQFF. CDR3 DNA: TGTGCCAGCAGCTTAGATACAGGATTCTCCTACAATGAGCAGTTCTTC. The variable domain in full, completed from reference TRBV7-9 and TRBJ2-1, reads DTGVSQNPRHKITKRGQNVTFRCDPISEHNRLYWYRQTLGQGPEFLTYFQNEAQLEKSRLLSDRFSAERPKGSFSTLEIQRTEQGDSAMYLCASSLDTGFSYNEQFFGPGTRLTVL.